This entry lists 9 T cell receptor beta chains sequenced from one sample in a study of PD-1 blockade in classical Hodgkin lymphoma. The method was immunoSEQ multiplex PCR; TCRdb's version includes in-frame clones alone and lacks a portion of them. The table has some 26,000 clones, around 80% seen once; the top ten hold more than 3%. Time point denoted: cycle 4 day 1 (C4D1), after less than 7 weeks of nivolumab. With no exception, relapse followed autologous stem cell transplantation in all patients, and brentuximab vedotin exposure varied. Researchers used magnetic negative selection to pull out pure CD4+ T cells from thawed PBMCs. Specimen: CD4+ T cells from blood, collected before the fourth cycle of nivolumab. These receptors all stem from a human donor with classical Hodgkin lymphoma.

The chain joins TRBV18 to TRBJ2-7; D unclear. The V and J ends lost 5 bases and 2 bases respectively, with 7 bases between them. Germline-derived CDR1 and CDR2 are KGHSH and LQKENI. This CDR3 region has 12 residues. The CDR3 DNA reads as TGTGCCAGCTCAAAAGACACCTACGAGCAGTACTTC. Its translation is CASSKDTYEQYF.

The chain links TRBV7-2 to TRBJ1-5, with D unclear. Germline V gene data show CDR1 as SGHTA and CDR2 as FQGNSA. CDR3 length: 12 residues. Deletions cut 3 bases from V and 4 bases from J, with 4 bases between. CDR3 DNA sequence: TGTGCCAGCAGCTTCGCTAATCAGCCCCAGCATTTT. It is translated as CASSFANQPQHF. The whole variable domain, remainder taken from reference TRBV7-2 and TRBJ1-5, is GAGVSQSPSNKVTEKGKDVELRCDPISGHTALYWYRQSLGQGLEFLIYFQGNSAPDKSGLPSDRFSAERTGGSVSTLTIQRTQQEDSAVYLCASSFANQPQHFGDGTRLSIL.

The chain combines TRBV19 with TRBJ2-1; a weak D match, TRBD2 (6 bases). V lost 2 bases and J 5 bases, leaving 7 bases between the germline ends. The CDR3 loop spans 13 amino acids. Germline CDR1 is LNHDA and CDR2 is SQIVND (reference sequence). CDR3 in DNA: TGTGCCAGTAGTATAACGGGAGACAATGAGCAGTTCTTC. Residues: CASSITGDNEQFF.

J is TRBJ1-2 and V is TRBV27; D gene ambiguous. The V gene's germline CDR1 is MNHEY and CDR2 SMNVEV (reference sequence). CDR3 length equals 14 residues. The V and J ends lost 0 bases and 3 bases respectively, with 8 bases between them. Written as DNA, the CDR3 is TGTGCCAGCAGTTTATCCTACACTCACTATGGCTACACCTTC. Translated, it gives CASSLSYTHYGYTF.

This clone occurred once. The chain joins TRBV28 to TRBJ1-3, with unresolved D. The germline V and J ends were trimmed by 6 bases and 0 bases, with 9 bases remaining between them. CDR3 length: 14 amino acids. Germline assignment: CDR1 MDHEN and CDR2 SYDVKM. CDR3 loop: CASRQQASGNTIYF. CDR3 DNA: TGTGCCAGCAGACAACAAGCCTCTGGAAACACCATATATTTT.

The chain combines TRBV4-3 with TRBJ2-1, with TRBD1 identical over 8 bases. This CDR3 has 15 amino acids. The V and J ends lost 6 bases and 7 bases, in that order; junction bases with no gene match: 11. Per germline, CDR1 LGHNA and CDR2 YSLEER. The CDR3 protein is CASSVKAGGGNEQFF. CDR3 DNA sequence: TGCGCCAGCAGTGTTAAGGCAGGGGGCGGGAATGAGCAGTTCTTC.

This clone was seen more than once but under ten times. DNA for the CDR3: TGTGCCAGCAGGGCGCCGGGACAGGTGAACACTGAAGCTTTCTTT. Translation: CASRAPGQVNTEAFF. The V gene is TRBV27, the J gene TRBJ1-1; 8 bases line up with TRBD1. Trimming took 6 bases from V and 0 from J; bases not matched to a gene: 6. Germline V lookup: CDR1 MNHEY, CDR2 SMNVEV (reference sequence). There are 15 residues in the CDR3.

The chain is built from TRBV7-9 and TRBJ2-2, with a tentative D call TRBD2 (5 bases). This CDR3 is 14 amino acids long. Deletions cut 4 bases from V and 1 base from J, with 7 bases between. Germline V lookup: CDR1 SEHNR, CDR2 FQNEAQ (reference sequence). DNA of the CDR3: TGTGCCAGCAGCTCCGAGGGGAACACCGGGGAGCTGTTTTTT. Translated: CASSSEGNTGELFF.

The chain joins TRBV5-8 to TRBJ1-1, with 7 bases that match TRBD1. CDR1 SGHTS and CDR2 YDEGEE come from the germline V gene. This CDR3 region has 14 residues. The trim removed 0 bases at V and 8 bases at J, leaving 7 bases unmatched. In DNA form, the CDR3 reads TGTGCCAGCAGCTTGGGGGGGATACAGGGGGAAGCTTTCTTT. This gives the protein CASSLGGIQGEAFF. The entire variable domain, with the rest obtained from reference TRBV5-8 and TRBJ1-1, is as follows: EAGVTQSPTHLIKTRGQQATLRCSPISGHTSVYWYQQALGLGLQFLLWYDEGEERNRGNFPPRFSGRQFPNYSSELNVNALELEDSALYLCASSLGGIQGEAFFGQGTRLTVV.